This is a list of T cell receptor beta chains from one sample in a study of cytomegalovirus exposure and HLA in healthy donors. Only in-frame clones appear in the TCRdb table, and some are missing; sequencing was by immunoSEQ multiplex PCR. The profile shows approximately 210,000 clones, more than 75% of them singletons. The sequenced sample was PBMCs. The receptors come from a man aged 30-40 years in good health and CMV-seronegative. Each CDR3 is given with its conserved first and last residue. The order of the fields is clone size, J gene, D gene, V gene, CDR3 DNA, CDR3 protein. D genes are given only for firm matches. The size of a clone is reported for some rows only, either as once, few or many, or as a class for expanded clones.

>-|TRBJ2-7|-|TRBV7-2
TGTGCCAGCAGCTACGGACGTGGGGGGTTCTACGAGCAGTACTTC
CASSYGRGGFYEQYF
>-|TRBJ1-1|-|TRBV6-6
TGTGCCAGCAGCTACGAAACAGGTTCGGCGTCCACTGAAGCTTTCTTT
CASSYETGSASTEAFF
>-|TRBJ2-7|TRBD1|TRBV5-1
TGCGCCAGCGGCCCGGAAGCGACAGGGGGGCGCGAGCAGTACTTC
CASGPEATGGREQYF
>-|TRBJ2-7|TRBD2|TRBV6-5
TGTGCCAGCAGTTACGGCGGGAGGAAGGGGGTATACGAGCAGTACTTC
CASSYGGRKGVYEQYF
>-|TRBJ2-2|-|TRBV28
TGTGCCAGCAGTTTAGGACAGAACACCGGGGAGCTGTCTTTT
CASSLGQNTGELSF
>-|TRBJ2-7|TRBD2|TRBV5-4
TGTGCCAGCAGCTTGATTACAGGCGGGGGAGCCGAGCAGTACTTC
CASSLITGGGAEQYF
>-|TRBJ2-2|TRBD2|TRBV2
TGTGCCAGCAGTGTGGGACTAGCGGGAGCGGGGAACACCGGGGAGCTGTTTTTT
CASSVGLAGAGNTGELFF
>once|TRBJ1-4|-|TRBV7-9
TGTGCCAGCAGTTCTCCCCAAGTGGACAGCAATGAAAAACTGTTTTTT
CASSSPQVDSNEKLFF
>-|TRBJ2-1|TRBD2|TRBV28
TGTGCCAGCAGTTTCCGGGGGGGGGATGAGCAGTTCTTC
CASSFRGGDEQFF
>-|TRBJ2-5|-|TRBV27
TGTGCCAGCAGTTTATTAGGACAAACCCAAGAGACCCAGTACTTC
CASSLLGQTQETQYF
>-|TRBJ2-2|-|TRBV5-1
TGCGCCAGCAGCTTGACAGTTCTCACCGGGGAGCTGTTTTTT
CASSLTVLTGELFF
>-|TRBJ1-4|TRBD1|TRBV2
TGTGCCAGCAGGGGACAGACCCTGAGAACTAATGAAAAACTGTTTTTT
CASRGQTLRTNEKLFF
>-|TRBJ1-6|TRBD1|TRBV27
TGTGCCAGCAGCTGGAGGACAGGGAGCTTTTCACCCCTCCACTTT
CASSWRTGSFSPLHF
>-|TRBJ1-1|-|TRBV6-5
TGTGCCAGCAGTCCCAGCGGGACTGAAGCTTTCTTT
CASSPSGTEAFF
>-|TRBJ2-2|-|TRBV5-1
TGCGCCAGCAGCTTGGATCGGGGGGAGCTGTTTTTT
CASSLDRGELFF
>-|TRBJ2-3|TRBD2|TRBV5-4
TGTGCCAGCAGCTTGGGGAGGTCGGGGGGTAGCACAGATACGCAGTATTTT
CASSLGRSGGSTDTQYF
>-|TRBJ2-7|-|TRBV7-9
TGTGCCAGCAGCTCAAGGGACAAGAACTACGAGCAGTACTTC
CASSSRDKNYEQYF
>once|TRBJ2-7|-|TRBV7-9
TGTGCCAGCAGCCACCCGAGCTCCTACGAGCAGTACTTC
CASSHPSSYEQYF
>-|TRBJ2-7|TRBD2|TRBV5-1
TGCGCCAGCAGCTTGGCGGGGGGTCTAGTCTCCTACGAGCAGTACTTC
CASSLAGGLVSYEQYF
>once|TRBJ2-7|TRBD1|TRBV28
TGCGACTTTGGACAGGAATCCTACGAGCAGTACTTC
CDFGQESYEQYF
>-|TRBJ2-2|TRBD1|TRBV19
TGTGCCAGTAGTCTACTGGGGTCGGGACAGAAGCACACCGGGGAGCTGTTTTTT
CASSLLGSGQKHTGELFF
>-|TRBJ2-7|TRBD2|TRBV27
TGTGCCAGCAGCTCGGGACTAGCGGGCGGATCCTACGAGCAGTACTTC
CASSSGLAGGSYEQYF
>-|TRBJ1-2|-|TRBV15
TGTGCCACCAGCAGAGATCAGCAGGGGAGTTACACCTTC
CATSRDQQGSYTF
>-|TRBJ1-2|-|TRBV6-5
TGTGCCAGCAGTTACTCTGGACAAGACTTCTATGGCTACACCTTC
CASSYSGQDFYGYTF
>-|TRBJ1-5|-|TRBV7-2
TGTGCCAGCAGTTCTCAGGATAGCAATCAGCCCCAGCATTTT
CASSSQDSNQPQHF
>-|TRBJ2-2|TRBD2|TRBV5-6
TGTGCCAGCAGCGCGGGACTAGCGGGGTGGACCGGGGAGCTGTTTTTT
CASSAGLAGWTGELFF
>-|TRBJ2-2|TRBD2|TRBV27
TGTGCCAGCAGTTTCCCCGGGGGAGGGGCCAGCACCGGGGAGCTGTTTTTT
CASSFPGGGASTGELFF
>-|TRBJ2-2|TRBD2|TRBV5-1
TGCGCCAGCAGCACAGTAGCGGGAGCGAACACCGGGGAGCTGTTTTTT
CASSTVAGANTGELFF
>-|TRBJ2-5|TRBD1|TRBV14
TGTGCCAGCAGCACGGGACAGGGTGGAGAGACCCAGTACTTC
CASSTGQGGETQYF
>-|TRBJ1-3|-|TRBV18
TGTGCCAGCTCACAAGACAGGTCTGGAAACACCATATATTTT
CASSQDRSGNTIYF
>-|TRBJ2-1|TRBD2|TRBV27
TGTGCCAGCAGTTCCCTCTCTAGCGGGGGGGACAATGAGCAGTTCTTC
CASSSLSSGGDNEQFF
>once|TRBJ1-5|-|TRBV19
TGTGCCAGTAGTACGCCCTGGGGGGGAAGGGGTCAGCCCCAGCATTTT
CASSTPWGGRGQPQHF
>-|TRBJ1-1|-|TRBV2
TGTGCCAGCAGCCCAGGGTACACTGAAGCTTTCTTT
CASSPGYTEAFF
>-|TRBJ2-1|-|TRBV30
TGTGCCTGGAGAGAGCGGGTGGGCCCCTACAATGAGCAGTTCTTC
CAWRERVGPYNEQFF
>once|TRBJ2-3|TRBD2|TRBV6-4
TGTGCCAGCAGTGACGGGACTAGCGGTAGCACAGATACGCAGTATTTT
CASSDGTSGSTDTQYF
>-|TRBJ1-5|TRBD1|TRBV6-5
TGTGCCAGCAGTAGGGACAGGGCTCAGCCCCAGCATTTT
CASSRDRAQPQHF
>-|TRBJ1-2|-|TRBV19
TGTGCCAGTAGTCTATGGGGCACAGGGAAAAGATATGGCTACACCTTC
CASSLWGTGKRYGYTF
>-|TRBJ1-2|-|TRBV6-5
TGTGCCAGCAGTTACTCGGGAGTCTATGGCTACACCTTC
CASSYSGVYGYTF
>-|TRBJ1-1|-|TRBV28
TGTGCCGTGAACTCTCAGGGTCAGGACACTGAAGCTTTCTTT
CAVNSQGQDTEAFF
>-|TRBJ2-7|-|TRBV4-2
TGTGCCAGCAGCCAAGAAACGACAGTTACCTACGAGCAGTACTTC
CASSQETTVTYEQYF
>-|TRBJ1-5|TRBD1|TRBV28
TGTGCCAGCAGATCGGGACAGGGGATCACCTATCAGCCCCAGCATTTT
CASRSGQGITYQPQHF
>-|TRBJ2-7|-|TRBV10-2
TGCGCCAGCCTCGAGGTAGGGGGAAGTGCCCATTCCTACGAGCAGTACTTC
CASLEVGGSAHSYEQYF
>-|TRBJ2-2|-|TRBV7-9
TGTGCCAGCAGCTTAGTTTTCACAGGGCTTGGCACCGGGGAGCTGTTTTTT
CASSLVFTGLGTGELFF
>-|TRBJ2-2|TRBD1|TRBV5-4
TGTGCCAGCAGCTTGGTAGGGGGCGCCACCGGGGAGCTGTTTTTT
CASSLVGGATGELFF
>-|TRBJ2-5|-|TRBV2
TGTGCCAGCAGAGACGATCGGGATCTACAAGAGACCCAGTACTTC
CASRDDRDLQETQYF
>-|TRBJ2-3|TRBD2|TRBV6-4
TGTGCCAGCAGTGAGAGCGGGGGGTATAGCACAGATACGCAGTATTTT
CASSESGGYSTDTQYF
>-|TRBJ1-3|TRBD1|TRBV9
TGTGCCAGCAGCGTCCGGGACAGATACTCTGGAAACACCATATATTTT
CASSVRDRYSGNTIYF
>-|TRBJ1-2|TRBD1|TRBV7-9
TGTGCCAGCAGCCGACAGGGTTCAGGCTACACCTTC
CASSRQGSGYTF
>-|TRBJ2-3|-|TRBV18
TGTGCCAGCTCACCGAGCGGGTCCCCGCCAGCAGATACGCAGTATTTT
CASSPSGSPPADTQYF
>-|TRBJ1-4|TRBD1|TRBV5-1
TGCGCCAGCAGGAAAAGCCCGGGACAGGGTGATGAAAAACTGTTTTTT
CASRKSPGQGDEKLFF